A selection of T cell receptor beta chains follows, all from one sample in a study of post-analysis software for immune sequencing data. MiXCR, applied by TCRdb to the PCR reads, yields one record per CDR3 protein. The sample consists of approximately 160,000 distinct CDR3 sequences, over 25% of them appearing once. Sequencing was carried out using blood. Receptors were obtained from a girl aged 10-17 years with multiple sclerosis. CDR3s leave out the opening cysteine and the closing phenylalanine or tryptophan. Clone size is given for some rows only: seen once, a few or many times, or a class if the clone is expanded.

>once|TRBV5-1
ASSYSDGGGQYNEQY
>few|TRBV12-3/TRBV12-4
ASSFSSGRRIYEQY
>NA|TRBV14
ASSPVWGEAF
>few|TRBV7-9
ASSSGNGYT
>NA|TRBV9
ASSTTTSGRAAADERF
>many|TRBV10-3
AISGGQDQETQY
>many|TRBV5-1
ASSLDREDTQY
>once|TRBV5-1
ASSLGVGTDTDTQY
>many|TRBV20-1
SASLEGGYT
>many|TRBV5-1
ASSGAGQGNEQY
>many|TRBV28
ASSRRASRGETQY
>NA|TRBV11-2
ASSQQGQGFDEQY
>many|TRBV11-2
ASSSLFYNEQF
>NA|TRBV20-1
SAPEEVAGETQY
>NA|TRBV7-9
ASSLDGTGLDEQF
>NA|TRBV7-2
ASSLRFLDRGNTEAF
>many|TRBV24-1
ATSDQFGGTYEQY
>few|TRBV4-1
ASRGKQGPEAF
>NA|TRBV20-1
SARSTSGTYNEQF
>few|TRBV28
ATAEVGSNQPQH
>many|TRBV7-2
ASSSSVTGLGYT
>many|TRBV4-1
ASSRVAITRQGRGIQETQY
>many|TRBV20-1
SAPRTSGSFADTQY
>NA|TRBV5-5
ASSLRELGYPYSNQPQH
>NA|TRBV5-6
ASSQGQPNTEAF